This TCR beta chain was recovered during a study of blood T cell repertoires in COVID-19. Repertoires were generated with immunoSEQ multiplex PCR, while TCRdb's copy carries only in-frame clones and drops some. The repertoire holds 200,000 to 250,000 clones, with 90% as singletons. CDR1 and CDR2 (germline): LGHNA, YSLEER. The V segment lost 3 bases and the J segment 0 bases; nucleotides outside the gene matches: 4. The CDR3 contains 15 residues. The material sequenced was peripheral blood. The rearrangement joins TRBV4-3 to TRBJ1-1, with 7 bases aligning to TRBD1. The source of this sequence is a man aged 25 to 45 with COVID-19, enrolled during active disease. Here the CDR3 reads CASSQSTGLNTEAFF. CDR3 bases: TGCGCCAGCAGCCAGTCGACAGGGTTGAACACTGAAGCTTTCTTT.